These 23 T cell receptor beta chains originate from one sample sequenced in a study of shared clonotypes between healthy human individuals. Assay: immunoSEQ multiplex PCR; the TCRdb copy retains only in-frame clones and omits some. The table records about 1 million clones, around 75% of them present only once. The sample comprised memory CD4+ T cells sorted from blood. Subset: CD45RA-negative fraction. These receptors originate from a man between 18 and 35 years old in good health.

The rearrangement links TRBV27 to TRBJ1-2; 7 bases fit TRBD1. Trimming took 3 bases from V and 2 from J; bases not matched to a gene: 9. The CDR3 has 16 residues. CDR1 is MNHEY, CDR2 SMNVEV, per germline (reference sequence). Written as DNA, the CDR3 is TGTGCCAGCAGTTTGAAGGGACAGAACTCGAACTATGGCTACACCTTC. Amino acid sequence: CASSLKGQNSNYGYTF.

This CDR3 reads CASSISGPETQYF. CDR3 nucleotide sequence: TGCGCCAGCAGCATATCAGGTCCGGAGACCCAGTACTTC. The chain recombines TRBV5-1 with TRBJ2-5; D not resolved. The CDR3 length is 13 residues. V shed 4 bases and J shed 5 bases, with 12 bases lying between them. Looked up from germline, CDR1 is SGHRS and CDR2 is YFSETQ.

The V call is TRBV12-1, the J call TRBJ2-3; the D segment call TRBD2 is taken from the table without a DNA check. TRBV12-1 is a pseudogene locus. The CDR3 is 18 residues long. As DNA, the CDR3 is TGTGCCAGCAGCTTCCCTCCCCGGGCTAGCGGAAACACAGATACGCAGTATTTT. Amino acid sequence: CASSFPPRASGNTDTQYF.

The chain couples TRBV20-1 to TRBJ2-5; the D is unclear. This CDR3 is 11 amino acids long. V lost 1 base and J 7 bases, leaving 7 bases between the germline ends. Germline V gene data show CDR1 as DFQATT and CDR2 as SNEGSKA (reference sequence). The CDR3, as DNA: TGCAGTGCTAGAGTAAAAGGGACCCAGTACTTC. Its protein is CSARVKGTQYF.

The chain employs TRBV27 and TRBJ2-7, with D tentatively TRBD1 (6 bases). Germline CDR1 and CDR2: MNHEY and SMNVEV (reference sequence). The CDR3 contains 14 residues. V was trimmed by 6 bases and J by 8 bases, leaving 20 bases between them. In DNA, the CDR3 is TGTGCCAGCAGGTTCCGGGACAATGGCCTGCAGCAGTACTTC. Translated: CASRFRDNGLQQYF.

This clone was counted between two and nine times. V gene TRBV28 combines with J gene TRBJ1-2, with D tentatively TRBD1 (6 bases). Germline V gene lookup returns CDR1 MDHEN and CDR2 SYDVKM. The CDR3 has 15 amino acids. Between the trimmed V and J ends, which lost 5 bases and 4 bases, there was a span of 17 bases. The CDR3 loop is CASSQTGQVGYGYTF. The CDR3 coding sequence is TGTGCCAGCAGTCAAACAGGGCAAGTTGGCTATGGCTACACCTTC.

The V call is TRBV7-9, the J call TRBJ2-3; the match to TRBD2 covers 13 bases. In germline, CDR1 is SEHNR, CDR2 FQNEAQ (reference sequence). The CDR3 loop spans 18 amino acids. V lost 5 bases, J lost 3 bases, and 11 bases stayed unmatched. The CDR3 sequence: CASSLGTSGGELTDTQYF. CDR3 DNA: TGTGCCAGCAGCCTTGGAACTAGCGGGGGGGAGCTTACAGATACGCAGTATTTT.

The chain links TRBV7-9 to TRBJ2-3, with 9 bases that match TRBD1. Trimming at V came to 4 bases and at J to 4 bases, leaving 6 bases not matched to a gene. Germline V gene sequence: CDR1 SEHNR, CDR2 FQNEAQ (reference sequence). CDR3 length: 15 residues. In DNA form, the CDR3 reads TGTGCCAGCAGCTACGACAGGGGGTTCCCAGATACGCAGTATTTT. Translated: CASSYDRGFPDTQYF.

The V gene is TRBV30, the J gene TRBJ1-3, with 9 nucleotides matching TRBD1. The V gene's germline CDR1 is GTSNPN and CDR2 SVGIG (reference sequence). This CDR3 contains 16 residues. The J segment lost 4 bases and the V segment lost 4 bases, leaving 11 bases of the junction unmatched. CDR3 DNA sequence: TGTGCCTGGACCACTGGGACAGGGCTATCCGGAAACACCATATATTTT. Its protein is CAWTTGTGLSGNTIYF.

V and J are TRBV14 and TRBJ2-3; TRBD2 matches at 8 bases. Germline CDR1 SGHDN, CDR2 FVKESK. The J segment lost 4 bases and the V segment lost 0 bases, leaving 6 bases of the junction unmatched. This CDR3 is 16 amino acids long. CDR3 region: CASSQDQTGGADTQYF. The CDR3 DNA reads TGTGCCAGCAGCCAAGACCAAACGGGAGGGGCAGATACGCAGTATTTT. The full variable domain, its missing parts supplied by reference TRBV14 and TRBJ2-3, is EAGVTQFPSHSVIEKGQTVTLRCDPISGHDNLYWYRRVMGKEIKFLLHFVKESKQDESGMPNNRFLAERTGGTYSTLKVQPAELEDSGVYFCASSQDQTGGADTQYFGPGTRLTVL.

The chain carries TRBV7-8 and TRBJ2-7; a weak D match, TRBD2 (7 bases). The CDR3 sequence is 15 residues long. The V end was cut by 2 bases, the J end by 2 bases, with 13 bases between. CDR1 and CDR2 from the germline V gene are SGHVS and FQNEAQ. CDR3 DNA sequence: TGTGCCAGCAGCTTACGGGGGGCGAATCCCTACGAGCAGTACTTC. Protein: CASSLRGANPYEQYF.

The chain combines TRBV30 with TRBJ1-4; D is ambiguous. The CDR3 extends over 14 amino acids. V shed 0 bases and J shed 8 bases, with 13 bases lying between them. CDR1 GTSNPN and CDR2 SVGIG come from the germline V gene (reference sequence). The CDR3 region has the DNA TGTGCCTGGAGTGTACCTGGGGTACAAGAAAAACTGTTTTTT. It translates to CAWSVPGVQEKLFF.

The chain uses TRBV9 and TRBJ2-2; D is uncertain. This CDR3 contains 15 residues. The V gene lost 4 bases and the J gene lost 0 bases, with 10 bases spanning the gap. The germline V gene has CDR1 SGDLS and CDR2 YYNGEE. CDR3 protein: CASSPAQPNTGELFF. DNA for the CDR3: TGTGCCAGCAGCCCCGCCCAGCCGAACACCGGGGAGCTGTTTTTT.

This clone was recorded a few times. The gene calls are TRBV5-4 and TRBJ2-1; 7 bases fit TRBD1. In germline, CDR1 is SGHNT, CDR2 YYREEE (reference sequence). V lost 2 bases and J lost 10; bases outside the gene matches: 6. CDR3 length equals 13 residues. The CDR3 protein is CASSLPQGDEQFF. CDR3 nucleotides: TGTGCCAGCAGCTTACCTCAGGGGGACGAGCAGTTCTTC.

CDR3 DNA: TGTGCCAGCAGTGATTATACAGTACAAGAGACCCAGTACTTC. Residues: CASSDYTVQETQYF. This chain links TRBV25-1 with TRBJ2-5, with D unclear. Germline V gene lookup returns CDR1 MGHDK and CDR2 SYGVNS. V lost 3 bases and J 2 bases, leaving 10 bases between the germline ends. The CDR3 has 14 residues.

The genes are TRBV6-5 and TRBJ2-7, with a possible D match to TRBD1 (6 bases). The CDR3 is 15 amino acids. From germline, CDR1 is MNHEY and CDR2 SVGAGI. Trimming removed 4 bases from V and 1 base from J, with 14 bases in between. In nucleotides, the CDR3 is TGTGCCAGCAGTTCCTTCGACAGGCGTTCCTACGAGCAGTACTTC. Protein product: CASSSFDRRSYEQYF.

This clone has only a few counts. The chain uses TRBV5-8 and TRBJ2-5; 10 bases match TRBD1. The V segment lost 0 bases and the J segment 1 base; nucleotides outside the gene matches: 0. The germline V gene has CDR1 SGHTS and CDR2 YDEGEE. The CDR3 covers 15 residues. CDR3 sequence reads: CASSLGQGAQETQYF. CDR3 bases: TGTGCCAGCAGCTTGGGACAGGGGGCCCAAGAGACCCAGTACTTC.

The chain employs TRBV19 and TRBJ2-1; 8 bases fit TRBD2. The CDR3 has 15 amino acids. Per the germline V gene, CDR1 is LNHDA and CDR2 is SQIVND (reference sequence). After removal of 6 bases from V and 14 bases from J, the junction contained 18 bases not matched to a gene. CDR3 sequence: CASSTPWSSGTRKFF. For the CDR3, the DNA is TGTGCCAGTAGCACCCCATGGAGTAGCGGGACGAGGAAGTTCTTC.

This CDR3 reads CASSLDHGGNEQFF. The DNA of the CDR3 is TGTGCCAGCAGCTTAGACCACGGGGGGAATGAGCAGTTCTTC. This chain uses TRBV7-9 with TRBJ2-1; 7 nucleotides line up with TRBD2. Trimming took 1 base from V and 7 from J; bases not matched to a gene: 4. The CDR3 sequence is 14 residues long. Germline-derived CDR1 and CDR2 are SEHNR and FQNEAQ (reference sequence).

The rearrangement joins TRBV15 to TRBJ1-4, with D unresolved. Germline V gene sequence: CDR1 LNHNV, CDR2 YYDKDF (reference sequence). With 0 bases removed from V and 2 bases from J, the gap between germline ends came to 10 bases. The CDR3 loop spans 16 amino acids. The CDR3 DNA is TGTGCCACCAGCAGAGACCGCATTGGGACTAATGAAAAACTGTTTTTT. This codes for CATSRDRIGTNEKLFF.

For this clone: Within the sample, other DNA sequences also encode this same CDR3. J is TRBJ2-7 and V is TRBV5-1; 10 bases agree with TRBD1. CDR3 length: 14 amino acids. Germline V gene lookup returns CDR1 SGHRS and CDR2 YFSETQ. The trim removed 4 bases at V and 2 bases at J, leaving 3 bases unmatched. CDR3 loop: CASSLGQGAYEQYF. The CDR3 nucleotides are TGCGCCAGCAGCCTAGGACAGGGGGCCTACGAGCAGTACTTC.

The chain employs TRBV27 and TRBJ1-1, with no clear D. The V end lost 6 bases, the J end lost 1 base, and 15 bases lay between the germline ends. This CDR3 is 15 amino acids long. Germline CDR1 and CDR2: MNHEY and SMNVEV (reference sequence). In DNA, the CDR3 is TGTGCCAGCAGACCCGACCTGACGGGGAACACTGAAGCTTTCTTT. Amino acid sequence: CASRPDLTGNTEAFF.

The rearrangement uses TRBV7-2 and TRBJ1-3, with D unclear. Germline CDR1 and CDR2: SGHTA and FQGNSA. Trimming removed 1 base from V and 0 bases from J, with 10 bases in between. The CDR3 covers 16 residues. The CDR3 is CASSLEPATSGNTIYF. The DNA for the CDR3 is TGTGCCAGCAGCTTAGAGCCGGCAACCTCTGGAAACACCATATATTTT.